A selection of T cell receptor beta chains follows, all from one sample in a study of T cells after yellow fever vaccination. Each CDR3 protein gets one entry after TCRdb re-called the 5' RACE reads with MiXCR. Here the sample spans under 400,000 distinct CDR3 sequences, around 10% being singletons. The sequenced sample was PBMCs, obtained on the day of the first yellow fever vaccination. The receptors were sampled from a man in his late teens or twenties who received the YFV17D yellow fever vaccine. CDR3s include the opening cysteine and the closing phenylalanine or tryptophan. The order of the fields is D gene, clone size, V gene, J gene, CDR3 DNA, CDR3 protein. A D gene is named only where the DNA matches it firmly. Clone size, where shown, is once, few, many, or a class for clones that have expanded.

TRBD1	-	TRBV5-1	TRBJ2-3	TGCGCCAGCAGCTTCCCGGGACAGAGCACAGATACGCAGTATTTT	CASSFPGQSTDTQYF
TRBD2	-	TRBV15	TRBJ2-3	TGTGCCACCAGCAGAGGTCCCGGGACTAGCGACACGCAGTATTTT	CATSRGPGTSDTQYF
TRBD1	-	TRBV7-3	TRBJ2-2	TGTGCCAGCAGCTCGGACAGGGGTCGGAGCACCGGGGAGCTGTTTTTT	CASSSDRGRSTGELFF
-	few	TRBV4-2	TRBJ1-2	TGTGCCAGCAGCCAAGATACCCCAGGGTCCTATGGCTACACCTTC	CASSQDTPGSYGYTF
TRBD1	-	TRBV7-2	TRBJ1-6	TGTGCCAGCAGCTTAATCCGACAGGGAAATTCACCCCTCCACTTT	CASSLIRQGNSPLHF
-	few	TRBV6-2/TRBV6-3	TRBJ2-1	TGTGCCAGCAGTTACGAAGACAATGAGCAGTTCTTC	CASSYEDNEQFF
-	many	TRBV6-1	TRBJ1-2	TGTGCCAGCGTGTACGGTTCCCCCCCCCTCTACACCTTC	CASVYGSPPLYTF
-	few	TRBV5-5	TRBJ1-5	TGTGCCAGCAGCTTCGCATACCCAGGGAATCAGCCCCAGCATTTT	CASSFAYPGNQPQHF
-	-	TRBV7-2	TRBJ1-2	TGTGCCAGCACGTCGGCGGAGACGAGAGGGGGCTACACCTTC	CASTSAETRGGYTF
-	-	TRBV6-1	TRBJ1-6	TGTGCCAGCAGCGAATCGGGGGCGTCCTATAATTCACCCCTCCACTTT	CASSESGASYNSPLHF
-	few	TRBV5-1	TRBJ2-5	TGCGCCAGCAGCTTGGAGAGGGCGGGCGAAGAGACCCAGTACTTC	CASSLERAGEETQYF
TRBD1	-	TRBV7-2	TRBJ1-3	TGTGCCAGCAGCGCCGACAGGGGATGGAAGACTGGAAACACCATATATTTT	CASSADRGWKTGNTIYF
-	-	TRBV9	TRBJ2-7	TGTGCCAGCAGCGTAGGAGGGTTGGGCGAGCAGTACTTC	CASSVGGLGEQYF
TRBD1	few	TRBV5-1	TRBJ1-2	TGCGCCAGCGCCTACACCGGGACAGGGCCTGGCTACACCTTC	CASAYTGTGPGYTF
TRBD2	-	TRBV30	TRBJ2-5	TGTGCCTGGAGTGGGGGGGGAACCCAAGAAACCCAGTACTTC	CAWSGGGTQETQYF
-	few	TRBV6-2/TRBV6-3	TRBJ2-1	TGTGCCAGCAGTTCCCTGAGAAATGAGCAGTTCTTC	CASSSLRNEQFF
-	many	TRBV6-5	TRBJ2-7	TGTGCCAGCAGTTACTCGTATCAGGGTAGCTACGAGCAGTACTTC	CASSYSYQGSYEQYF
-	few	TRBV18	TRBJ2-7	TGTGCCAGCTCACCCCCGGTGAGAAGCTCCTACGAGCAGTACTTC	CASSPPVRSSYEQYF
-	few	TRBV20-1	TRBJ2-5	TGCAGTGCTAGAGACGTTCAAGAGACCCAGTACTTC	CSARDVQETQYF
-	few	TRBV12-3/TRBV12-4	TRBJ2-5	TGTGCCAGCAGTTTAGCCGGACTGAAAGAGACCCAGTACTTC	CASSLAGLKETQYF
TRBD1	-	TRBV3-1	TRBJ1-2	TGTGCCAGCAGCCAAGGGACAGGGTCTTCCTACGGCTACACCTTC	CASSQGTGSSYGYTF
-	few	TRBV7-8	TRBJ1-5	TGTGCCAGCAGCTTAGCGCAGGGTTATAGCAATCAGCCCCAGCATTTT	CASSLAQGYSNQPQHF
TRBD1	few	TRBV12-3/TRBV12-4	TRBJ2-7	TGTGCCAGCAGTACCCGGGACAGGGGAGTGTATGAGCAGTACTTC	CASSTRDRGVYEQYF
-	few	TRBV12-3/TRBV12-4	TRBJ1-1	TGTGCCAGCAGTTCCCTTGCAGGTGAGAACACTGAAGCTTTCTTT	CASSSLAGENTEAFF
-	-	TRBV20-1	TRBJ2-1	TGCAGTGCTAGAGATAAGGACTTAGAGAGCTCTGAGCAGTTCTTC	CSARDKDLESSEQFF
-	-	TRBV12-3/TRBV12-4	TRBJ1-1	TGTGCCAGCAGTTCGGACAATGGGGGAGCCACTGAAGCTTTCTTT	CASSSDNGGATEAFF